The 20 T cell receptor beta chains reported below all come from one sample, sequenced in a study of a mutant IDH1 vaccine in newly diagnosed glioma. The assay was immunoSEQ multiplex PCR, and TCRdb's table has in-frame clones only and misses some. The table has 30,000 to 40,000 clones, about nine tenths seen once. Documented time point: week 47, end of study. Each dose of the vaccine consisted of 300 ug of mutant IDH1 20-mer peptide, with topical imiquimod. Their antigens remain unidentified. Here the sequenced sample was PBMCs, taken from a glioma patient whose treatment included an IDH1 peptide vaccine. The receptors shown here come from a woman aged 40-49 years with glioma.

V and J are TRBV7-9 and TRBJ2-4; D call uncertain. The germline CDR1 and CDR2 sequences are SEHNR and FQNEAQ (reference sequence). This CDR3 region has 13 residues. Trimming removed 4 bases from V and 3 bases from J, with 7 bases in between. CDR3 sequence (DNA): TGTGCCAGCAGCTCGGTCGGCAAAAACATTCAGTACTTC. Amino acid sequence: CASSSVGKNIQYF. Looking up the rest from reference TRBV7-9 and TRBJ2-4 gives the full variable domain: DTGVSQNPRHKITKRGQNVTFRCDPISEHNRLYWYRQTLGQGPEFLTYFQNEAQLEKSRLLSDRFSAERPKGSFSTLEIQRTEQGDSAMYLCASSSVGKNIQYFGAGTRLSVL.

In this sample, this clone turned up once. The V and J genes are TRBV27 and TRBJ1-1, with TRBD1 as a possible D gene (6 bases). V lost 0 bases to trimming and J lost 3 bases, with 17 bases between them. Looked up from germline, CDR1 is MNHEY and CDR2 is SMNVEV (reference sequence). The CDR3 has 17 residues. The CDR3 DNA reads as TGTGCCAGCAGTTTATCGGGTTGGCAGGGGTTGGACACTGAAGCTTTCTTT. It specifies CASSLSGWQGLDTEAFF.

V and J are TRBV5-1 and TRBJ2-1, with D hard to call. V was trimmed by 3 bases and J by 6 bases, leaving 10 bases between them. This CDR3 is 13 amino acids long. Germline V gives CDR1 SGHRS, CDR2 YFSETQ. CDR3 coding DNA: TGCGCCAGCAGCTCTACCTTCAGCAATGAGCAGTTCTTC. Its protein is CASSSTFSNEQFF.

This clone was recorded a few times. The chain employs TRBV15 and TRBJ2-7; unclear D gene. The CDR3 totals 12 residues. The germline CDR1 and CDR2 sequences are LNHNV and YYDKDF (reference sequence). V was shortened by 4 bases and J by 7 bases, with 11 bases between the two germline ends. CDR3 region: CATSKSLREQYF. The CDR3 nucleotides read TGTGCCACCAGCAAATCTCTCCGGGAGCAGTACTTC.

The chain carries TRBV4-1 and TRBJ2-2; D is ambiguous. The germline V and J ends were trimmed by 1 base and 5 bases, with 5 bases remaining between them. In germline, CDR1 is MGHRA, CDR2 YSYEKL. This CDR3 has 13 residues. DNA of the CDR3: TGCGCCAGCAGCCAAGCTCGAACCGGGGAGCTGTTTTTT. Residues: CASSQARTGELFF.

This chain uses TRBV6-1 with TRBJ1-2, with TRBD1 identical over 10 bases. The CDR3 is 15 amino acids. CDR1 MNHNS and CDR2 SASEGT come from the germline V gene. The V segment lost 1 base and the J segment 4 bases; nucleotides outside the gene matches: 3. CDR3 loop: CASSEGQGAFYGYTF. CDR3 nucleotides: TGTGCCAGCAGTGAAGGACAGGGGGCTTTCTATGGCTACACCTTC.

The chain combines TRBV7-8 with TRBJ1-1, with TRBD1 as a possible D gene (5 bases). The CDR3 consists of 16 residues. Trimming took off 5 bases at V and 5 bases at J, with 21 bases between the two ends. The germline V gene has CDR1 SGHVS and CDR2 FQNEAQ. CDR3 residues: CASSHPAGQGKTEAFF. CDR3 in DNA: TGTGCCAGCAGCCACCCGGCCGGGCAGGGAAAAACTGAAGCTTTCTTT.

V and J are TRBV6-5 and TRBJ2-1, with 8 bases fitting TRBD2. The CDR3 length is 14 residues. Germline loops: CDR1 MNHEY, CDR2 SVGAGI. The J segment lost 15 bases and the V segment lost 0 bases, leaving 10 bases of the junction unmatched. The CDR3 region has the DNA TGTGCCAGCAGTTACTCGATTACCAGCGGGAGTCTGTTCTTC. It encodes CASSYSITSGSLFF.

The chain combines TRBV5-1 with TRBJ2-3, with 15 bases identical to TRBD2. V dropped 4 bases and J dropped 6; count of bases not matched to a gene: 6. Looked up from germline, CDR1 is SGHRS and CDR2 is YFSETQ. This CDR3 spans 16 amino acids. The chain's CDR3 is CASSQGTSGGFDTQYF. The CDR3, as DNA: TGCGCCAGCAGCCAAGGGACTAGCGGGGGGTTTGATACGCAGTATTTT.

The chain employs TRBV4-1 and TRBJ2-7; 9 nucleotides align to TRBD1. V lost 2 bases to trimming and J lost 4 bases; unmatched junction nucleotides: 3. CDR1 MGHRA and CDR2 YSYEKL come from the germline V gene. The CDR3 has 14 residues. CDR3 in DNA: TGCGCCAGCAGCCAACCGGGACAGGGTTACGAGCAGTACTTC. Amino acids: CASSQPGQGYEQYF.

The V and J genes are TRBV6-5 and TRBJ2-6; 7 positions match TRBD1. The CDR3 has 15 amino acids. J gave up 2 bases and V 5 bases, and 3 bases lay outside the gene matches. Per germline, CDR1 MNHEY and CDR2 SVGAGI. This CDR3 reads CASSRQGPGANVLTF. The DNA for the CDR3 is TGTGCCAGCAGTAGACAGGGTCCTGGGGCCAACGTCCTGACTTTC.

The genes are TRBV5-1 and TRBJ2-1; tentative D call: TRBD2 (6 bases). Germline V gene lookup returns CDR1 SGHRS and CDR2 YFSETQ. The CDR3 is 14 residues long. The germline V and J ends were trimmed by 4 bases and 6 bases, with 14 bases remaining between them. DNA for the CDR3: TGCGCCAGCAGCCCCCGGGACTTAGCCAATGAGCAGTTCTTC. Translation gives CASSPRDLANEQFF.

J is TRBJ1-6 and V is TRBV2, with a possible D match to TRBD1 (5 bases). The germline V gene has CDR1 SNHLY and CDR2 FYNNEI. This CDR3 is built from 14 residues. Trimming took 4 bases from V and 9 from J, leaving 13 bases between them. The CDR3 loop is CASSAAPGVSPLHF. The CDR3 bases are TGTGCCAGCAGTGCGGCCCCGGGGGTTTCACCCCTCCACTTT. Full variable domain (remainder filled in from reference TRBV2 and TRBJ1-6): EPEVTQTPSHQVTQMGQEVILRCVPISNHLYFYWYRQILGQKVEFLVSFYNNEISEKSEIFDDQFSVERPDGSNFTLKIRSTKLEDSAMYFCASSAAPGVSPLHFGNGTRLTVT.

This chain connects TRBV29-1 to TRBJ2-3; D is unclear. Germline CDR1 and CDR2: SQVTM and ANQGSEA. The CDR3 has 14 amino acids. Trimming took 6 bases from V and 0 from J, leaving 13 bases between them. CDR3 nucleotides: TGCAGCGTCGACGACGGTGCTAGCACAGATACGCAGTATTTT. This gives the protein CSVDDGASTDTQYF.

This clone came up a few times. The gene calls are TRBV7-2 and TRBJ1-4; 9 nucleotides agree with TRBD1. V shed 5 bases, J shed 6 bases, and the junction held 7 bases outside the gene matches. The CDR3 spans 15 residues. Germline lookup yields CDR1 SGHTA and CDR2 FQGNSA. DNA of the CDR3: TGTGCCAGCAGCCTACAGGGGGCGAAGGATGAAAAACTGTTTTTT. Residues: CASSLQGAKDEKLFF.

The genes are TRBV7-8 and TRBJ2-7; perhaps TRBD2 as D (6 bases). Germline V lookup: CDR1 SGHVS, CDR2 FQNEAQ. V was clipped by 1 base and J by 0 bases, with 19 bases between them. The length of the CDR3 is 18 residues. The CDR3 DNA is TGTGCCAGCAGCTTAGAAGCTAAGAGCGGGTCCAGCTCCTACGAGCAGTACTTC. Protein: CASSLEAKSGSSSYEQYF.

The V gene is TRBV4-3, the J gene TRBJ1-5, with 8 bases matching TRBD1. This CDR3 is built from 17 residues. The J segment lost 2 bases and the V segment lost 0 bases, leaving 6 bases of the junction unmatched. The germline gives CDR1 LGHNA, CDR2 YSLEER. The CDR3: CASSQDPAGQGNQPQHF. Written as DNA, the CDR3 is TGCGCCAGCAGCCAAGATCCAGCGGGACAGGGCAATCAGCCCCAGCATTTT.

The CDR3 reads CASSLERSLLSGANVLTF. The CDR3 region has the DNA TGTGCCAGCAGTTTAGAGAGGAGCCTACTCTCTGGGGCCAACGTCCTGACTTTC. The chain is built from TRBV27 and TRBJ2-6; no clear D gene. Per the germline V gene, CDR1 is MNHEY and CDR2 is SMNVEV (reference sequence). This CDR3 contains 18 residues. V was clipped by 2 bases and J by 0 bases, with 14 bases between them.

The V and J genes are TRBV20-1 and TRBJ2-7, with D perhaps matching TRBD1 or TRBD2 (5 bases each). This CDR3 contains 11 residues. V shed 7 bases and J shed 4 bases, with 11 bases lying between them. CDR1 is DFQATT, CDR2 SNEGSKA, per germline (reference sequence). CDR3 nucleotide sequence: TGCAGTGTGGGGGATATATACGAGCAGTACTTC. This encodes CSVGDIYEQYF.

This chain joins TRBV7-3 and TRBJ2-4, with D perhaps matching TRBD1 or TRBD2 (5 bases each). Germline V CDR1 and CDR2: SGHTA, FQGTGA. The V end was cut by 4 bases, the J end by 2 bases, with 12 bases between. The CDR3 loop spans 15 amino acids. This CDR3 is CASSSPEGTKNIQYF. The CDR3 coding sequence is TGTGCCAGCAGCTCACCCGAGGGGACCAAAAACATTCAGTACTTC.